The 17 T cell receptor beta chains below come from one sample, sequenced in a study of blood T cell repertoires in COVID-19. Clones were read by immunoSEQ multiplex PCR, and TCRdb kept only the in-frame ones, dropping some. The profile shows 170,000 or so clones, approximately 88% of them singletons. The sequencing sample was made of peripheral blood. Receptor source: a woman aged 60-75 years with acute or convalescent COVID-19.

The gene calls are TRBV13 and TRBJ2-3, with a possible D match to TRBD2 (6 bases). V gave up 5 bases and J gave up 4 bases, with 19 bases separating them. The CDR3 runs to 16 residues. Germline CDR1 reads PRHDT; CDR2 reads FYEKMQ (reference sequence). The CDR3: CASSTTSGLSADTQYF. The CDR3 coding sequence is TGTGCCAGCAGCACAACCTCAGGACTAAGCGCAGATACGCAGTATTTT.

The chain is built from TRBV7-9 and TRBJ2-7; no reliable D call. The CDR3 runs 14 residues. In germline, CDR1 is SEHNR, CDR2 FQNEAQ (reference sequence). V gave up 1 base and J gave up 0 bases, with 7 bases separating them. In DNA form, the CDR3 reads TGTGCCAGCAGCTTAGGGCAGTCCTCCTACGAGCAGTACTTC. Residues: CASSLGQSSYEQYF.

The V and J genes are TRBV19 and TRBJ1-1, with D possibly matching TRBD1 (5 bases). The V and J ends lost 4 bases and 0 bases respectively, with 18 bases between them. From germline, CDR1 is LNHDA and CDR2 SQIVND (reference sequence). The CDR3 covers 17 residues. The CDR3 DNA is TGTGCCAGTAGTAAAGGCCCCCCACAGGTAATGAACACTGAAGCTTTCTTT. This translates into CASSKGPPQVMNTEAFF.

CDR3 residues: CASSFAGQPGVYEQYF. CDR3 in DNA: TGTGCCAGCAGCTTCGCTGGACAGCCCGGGGTTTACGAGCAGTACTTC. This chain uses TRBV6-2 or TRBV6-3 with TRBJ2-7; D perhaps matches TRBD1 (6 bases). V was trimmed by 6 bases and J by 4 bases, leaving 22 bases between them. The CDR3 has 16 residues. Germline-derived CDR1 and CDR2 are MNHEY and SVGEGT.

The chain joins TRBV12-3 or TRBV12-4 to TRBJ1-2, with D perhaps matching TRBD1 (5 bases). V was clipped by 1 base and J by 3 bases, with 6 bases between them. CDR3 length equals 13 residues. The CDR3 sequence: CASSLGQHYGYTF. The CDR3 bases are TGTGCCAGCAGTTTAGGACAGCACTATGGCTACACCTTC.

This CDR3 reads CASSAMGLAGANEQFF. The CDR3 nucleotides are TGTGCCAGCAGTGCTATGGGACTAGCGGGGGCCAATGAGCAGTTCTTC. The chain couples TRBV7-6 to TRBJ2-1, with TRBD2 identical over 14 bases. Per the germline V gene, CDR1 is SGHVS and CDR2 is FNYEAQ. V was clipped by 6 bases and J by 6 bases; unmatched bases: 7. CDR3 length equals 16 residues.

The CDR3 DNA follows: TGTGCTAGTGTCGGACAGGGGGCATCTCCACATTCACCCCTCCACTTT. This gives the protein CASVGQGASPHSPLHF. The genes are TRBV12-5 and TRBJ1-6; 11 bases line up with TRBD1. V lost 7 bases, J lost 8 bases, and 10 bases stayed unmatched. The CDR3 loop spans 16 amino acids. Per the germline V gene, CDR1 is LGHNT and CDR2 is FRNRAP.

A few counts support this clone. V is TRBV6-6 and J is TRBJ1-2; 8 positions agree with TRBD1. V dropped 0 bases and J dropped 8; count of bases not matched to a gene: 5. The CDR3 is 14 amino acids. Germline lookup yields CDR1 MNHNY and CDR2 SVGAGI (reference sequence). This chain's CDR3 is CASSYSSGGGGYTF. The CDR3, as DNA: TGTGCCAGCAGTTACTCATCAGGGGGCGGAGGCTACACCTTC.

The chain employs TRBV27 and TRBJ2-3; 7 positions match TRBD2. Looked up from germline, CDR1 is MNHEY and CDR2 is SMNVEV (reference sequence). The CDR3 length is 14 residues. V gave up 7 bases and J gave up 3 bases; unmatched junction bases: 7. For the CDR3, the DNA is TGTGCCAGCACCGACCTGGGGGGGACAGATACGCAGTATTTT. This translates into CASTDLGGTDTQYF.

The chain couples TRBV7-2 to TRBJ2-1; D possibly corresponds to TRBD2 (5 bases). CDR3 size: 14 residues. Per the germline V gene, CDR1 is SGHTA and CDR2 is FQGNSA. V was trimmed by 5 bases and J by 7 bases, leaving 15 bases between them. The CDR3 reads CASSASRTSNEQFF. CDR3 nucleotide sequence: TGTGCCAGCAGCGCTAGTCGGACTTCAAATGAGCAGTTCTTC.

V and J are TRBV30 and TRBJ1-5; no clear D gene. V was shortened by 3 bases and J by 5 bases, with 11 bases between the two germline ends. CDR3 size: 13 residues. Germline lookup yields CDR1 GTSNPN and CDR2 SVGIG (reference sequence). In DNA form, the CDR3 reads TGTGCCTGGAGCGGAGGAACGTATCAGCCCCAGCATTTT. As protein: CAWSGGTYQPQHF.

This clone appeared a few times. V gene TRBV4-3 combines with J gene TRBJ2-7; the D gene is possibly TRBD2 (6 bases). Germline CDR1 and CDR2: LGHNA and YSLEER. This CDR3 contains 15 residues. V lost 1 base and J 2 bases, leaving 12 bases between the germline ends. DNA for the CDR3: TGCGCCAGCAGCCAAGTGCGCGGGATGGCCTACGAGCAGTACTTC. Translated, it gives CASSQVRGMAYEQYF.

About this clone: The same CDR3 arises from other DNA sequences in this sample as well. The V call is TRBV3-1 (or the pseudogene TRBV3-2), the J call TRBJ2-6; D is unclear. V lost 6 bases to trimming and J lost 0 bases, with 6 bases between them. Looked up from germline, CDR1 is LGHDT and CDR2 is YNNKEL (reference sequence). The CDR3 contains 14 residues. CDR3 coding DNA: TGTGCCAGCAGTCCCCTCTCTGGGGCCAACGTCCTGACTTTC. Protein product: CASSPLSGANVLTF.

This rearrangement joins TRBV7-9 to TRBJ1-6; 7 bases are shared with TRBD1. The J segment lost 7 bases and the V segment lost 5 bases, leaving 5 bases of the junction unmatched. Per germline, CDR1 SEHNR and CDR2 FQNEAQ (reference sequence). CDR3 length equals 14 residues. The CDR3 sequence: CASSPDRANSPLHF. The CDR3 nucleotides read TGTGCCAGCAGCCCAGACAGGGCCAATTCACCCCTCCACTTT.

The chain is built from TRBV3-1 (or the pseudogene TRBV3-2) and TRBJ2-7, with 9 bases fitting TRBD2. Germline-derived CDR1 and CDR2 are LGHDT and YNNKEL (reference sequence). The J segment lost 2 bases and the V segment lost 5 bases, leaving 7 bases of the junction unmatched. This CDR3 has 15 amino acids. CDR3 residues: CASSSWTSDPYEQYF. CDR3 nucleotides: TGTGCCAGCAGCTCTTGGACTAGCGACCCCTACGAGCAGTACTTC.

The chain employs TRBV18 and TRBJ2-1; no definite D call. V was clipped by 2 bases and J by 4 bases, with 6 bases between them. This CDR3 is built from 13 residues. Germline V lookup: CDR1 KGHSH, CDR2 LQKENI. The DNA of the CDR3 is TGTGCCAGCTCACCAAGCCCTTACAATGAGCAGTTCTTC. Protein: CASSPSPYNEQFF.

The chain uses TRBV7-3 and TRBJ2-3; TRBD2 aligns across 15 bases. This CDR3 spans 18 amino acids. Unmatched junction bases numbered 5, after V lost 2 bases and J lost 2 bases. Germline assignment: CDR1 SGHTA and CDR2 FQGTGA. The CDR3 region has the DNA TGTGCCAGCAGCTTAGCTCGGACTAGCGGGGGGGCCACAGATACGCAGTATTTT. Amino acid sequence: CASSLARTSGGATDTQYF.